This T cell receptor beta chain derives from a study of lymphopenia after photon versus proton radiotherapy. As for this clone: Its cognate antigen is unknown.

Germline V CDR1 and CDR2: MDHEN, SYDVKM. V lost 5 bases and J 8 bases, leaving 15 bases between the germline ends. This CDR3 region has 14 residues. Study-level points and caveats: Larger post-nadir TCR diversity loss correlated inversely with survival in deceased patients. Authors raise, but do not show, better survival with proton therapy. After the lymphocyte nadir, photon-treated repertoires showed oligoclonal expansion, especially of CD8+ Temra cells.

Here immunoSEQ multiplex PCR was the method, and the copy in TCRdb shows in-frame clones only, minus some. The sample has tens of thousands of clones, roughly nine tenths seen once. The sample consisted of peripheral blood, taken from a patient treated with proton-based radiotherapy. This receptor was taken from a woman in her seventies with pancreatic cancer. Some clones in this sample may be carry-over from other donors' samples. This chain uses TRBV28 with TRBJ1-4; D unresolved. CDR3 amino acids: CASSRQWSQEKLFF. The CDR3 nucleotides read TGTGCCAGCAGTAGACAATGGTCTCAGGAAAAACTGTTTTTT.